This TCR beta chain was recovered during a study of CD8 T cells in Susac syndrome. The germline V gene has CDR1 SEHNR and CDR2 FQNEAQ (reference sequence). The CDR3 totals 15 residues. V dropped 1 base and J dropped 0 bases, with 10 bases sitting between them. This clonotype was counted once. Sequencing of TCR beta, carried out with a high-throughput approach, was applied to CD8+ and CD4+ T cells from the blood. Reverse transcription of roughly 0.5 to 1 ug RNA used random hexamers. Multiplex PCR with immunoSEQ amplified the TCR beta CDR3 across 54 Vbeta and 13 Jbeta. MiXCR, run by TCRdb on the immunoSEQ multiplex PCR reads, gives a single entry per CDR3 protein. The profile shows 160,000 or so distinct CDR3 sequences, less than 97% of them singletons.

The chain is built from TRBV7-9 and TRBJ2-7; D gene ambiguous. The TCR originated in a human donor with multiple sclerosis. Input material: CD8+ T cells from PBMCs. In nucleotides, the CDR3 is TGTGCCAGCAGCTTAGATGGCGAGAGCTCCTACGAGCAGTACGTC. Translating gives CASSLDGESSYEQYV.